This T cell receptor (beta chain) originates from a study of T cells in Graves' hyperthyroidism and ophthalmopathy. In the study overall: Peripheral blood was collected at initial diagnosis, before any treatment.

The germline CDR1 and CDR2 sequences are DFQATT and SNEGSKA (reference sequence). The CDR3 extends over 14 amino acids. J was trimmed by 3 bases and V by 5 bases; bases with no gene match: 6. This clonotype has a handful of counts. Its specificity is unknown. Study-wide points: In blood, most of the thyroid clonotypes expanded above 0.001 were also present. The model predicted ophthalmopathy a median around 6.5 months before onset.

Amplification of TCR beta CDR3 regions used RNA as the template. The primer set for the first-round RT-PCR of the TCR CDR3 was HTBI. TCRdb reprocessed the multiplex PCR reads with MiXCR, giving one entry per CDR3 protein. This sample has 450,000 to 500,000 distinct CDR3 sequences, with 22% found just once. The rearrangement uses TRBV20-1 and TRBJ1-2; TRBD1 matches at 10 bases. Specimen: blood. The clonotype originates from a woman between 70 and 85 years old with Graves' ophthalmopathy. The CDR3 region has the DNA TGCAGTGCTGGACCGACAGGGGGCGACTATGGCTACACCTTC. Protein product: CSAGPTGGDYGYTF.